Below are 28 T cell receptor beta chains sequenced from a single sample in a study of metastatic and nonmetastatic thyroid tumors. Thyroid surgery had not been preceded by any treatment in any patient. From the PCR reads, TCRdb re-called clones with MiXCR. The data hold around 34,000 clones, with roughly 15% observed a single time. Sequencing was performed on blood. Receptor source: a female donor with papillary thyroid cancer or a benign thyroid nodule (not recorded which). Some clones in this sample may be carry-over from other donors' samples.

This clone was recorded many times. The chain couples TRBV3-1 to TRBJ1-6; D uncertain. V lost 2 bases, J lost 6 bases, and 11 bases lay in between. CDR3 length equals 15 residues. Germline CDR1 and CDR2: LGHDT and YNNKEL (reference sequence). CDR3 DNA sequence: TGTGCCAGCAGCCAATTGACCATGGGTAATTCACCCCTCCACTTT. Translating it yields CASSQLTMGNSPLHF.

This clone appeared many times. V and J are TRBV4-2 and TRBJ2-2; D may be TRBD2 (6 bases). Germline CDR1 and CDR2: LGHNA and YNFKEQ. The ends were cut back, 1 base at V and 6 bases at J, with 12 bases in the middle. The CDR3 consists of 15 residues. The chain's CDR3 is CASSQVGGIPGELFF. In DNA form, the CDR3 reads TGTGCCAGCAGCCAAGTGGGGGGAATCCCCGGGGAGCTGTTTTTT.

This clone was recorded many times. V is TRBV7-2 and J is TRBJ1-5; TRBD1 matches 7 bases. CDR3 length equals 12 residues. Germline CDR1 and CDR2: SGHTA and FQGNSA. J lost 11 bases, V lost 0 bases, and 1 base had no gene match. The CDR3 here is CASSLAQGAQHF. In DNA, the CDR3 is TGTGCCAGCAGCTTAGCCCAGGGGGCCCAGCATTTT.

This clone has at least ten counts. The chain combines TRBV7-9 with TRBJ2-1; TRBD1 matches at 10 bases. Per the germline V gene, CDR1 is SEHNR and CDR2 is FQNEAQ (reference sequence). CDR3 size: 15 residues. After removal of 4 bases from V and 8 bases from J, the junction contained 8 bases not matched to a gene. CDR3 nucleotide sequence: TGTGCCAGCAGCTCCCGGGGACAGGGGCAGCATGAGCAGTTCTTC. Translating gives CASSSRGQGQHEQFF.

The CDR3 is CASRRQNNQPQHF. The CDR3 coding sequence is TGTGCCAGCCGGAGACAGAACAATCAGCCCCAGCATTTT. The chain joins TRBV6-1 to TRBJ1-5, with a possible D match to TRBD1 (5 bases). The CDR3 extends over 13 amino acids. V was clipped by 8 bases and J by 3 bases, with 11 bases between them. The germline gives CDR1 MNHNS, CDR2 SASEGT.

This clone was detected ten times or more. The chain employs TRBV5-5 and TRBJ1-2, with D unclear. Germline V lookup: CDR1 SGHKS, CDR2 YYEKEE (reference sequence). CDR3 length: 15 residues. The V and J ends lost 2 bases and 0 bases respectively, with 11 bases between them. The DNA for the CDR3 is TGTGCCAGCAGCTTTTCACGGGTAGCTAACTATGGCTACACCTTC. This sequence encodes CASSFSRVANYGYTF.

In regard to this clone: An end of the junction does not agree with germline; a read error may underlie this. The chain employs TRBV20-1 and TRBJ2-1; the match to TRBD2 covers 13 bases. Germline CDR1 DFQATT, CDR2 SNEGSKA (reference sequence). The length of the CDR3 is 16 residues. The CDR3 DNA follows: TGCAGTGCTGGCCTATCGACTAGCGGGAGGTCGAATGAGCAGTCCTTC. Translating gives CSAGLSTSGRSNEQSF.

The genes are TRBV20-1 and TRBJ2-2; 8 bases are a match to TRBD2. With V trimmed by 0 bases and J by 0 bases, 9 bases remained unmatched. CDR3 length equals 18 residues. Germline loops: CDR1 DFQATT, CDR2 SNEGSKA (reference sequence). The CDR3 spells CSARDLATSETNTGELFF. The DNA for the CDR3 is TGCAGTGCTAGAGATCTCGCGACTAGCGAGACGAACACCGGGGAGCTGTTTTTT.

Many counts were recorded for this clone. The chain combines TRBV6-1 with TRBJ2-3; D not resolved. The CDR3 totals 15 residues. CDR1 is MNHNS and CDR2 is SASEGT in the germline V gene. Trimming shortened V by 6 bases and J by 1 base, and 14 bases separated the two germline ends. CDR3 in amino acids: CASSFGVYGTDTQYF. The CDR3 nucleotides read TGTGCCAGCAGCTTTGGGGTCTATGGCACAGATACGCAGTATTTT.

The gene calls are TRBV7-2 and TRBJ1-5; weak D call: TRBD1 (5 bases). The CDR3 is made up of 14 amino acids. V lost 0 bases and J 8 bases, leaving 11 bases between the germline ends. Germline CDR1 and CDR2: SGHTA and FQGNSA. The CDR3 sequence is CASSLAYPGKPQHF. The CDR3 nucleotides are TGTGCCAGCAGCTTAGCATATCCAGGGAAGCCCCAGCATTTT.

This clone was seen many times. The J gene is TRBJ1-6, the V gene TRBV19; D is ambiguous. CDR3 length equals 13 residues. Germline V gene sequence: CDR1 LNHDA, CDR2 SQIVND (reference sequence). V was shortened by 5 bases and J by 5 bases, with 7 bases between the two germline ends. CDR3 residues: CASSRVDNSPLHF. As DNA, the CDR3 is TGTGCCAGTAGTCGGGTAGATAATTCACCCCTCCACTTT.

As to this clone: One end of the junction does not line up with germline, which may come from a read error. The rearrangement uses TRBV13 and TRBJ2-7; TRBD1 aligns across 7 bases. From germline, CDR1 is PRHDT and CDR2 FYEKMQ (reference sequence). CDR3 length: 14 amino acids. Here the CDR3 DNA reads TGTGCCAGCAGCTTACGCGACAGGGCCTACGCGCAGTACTTC. It encodes CASSLRDRAYAQYF.

Only a few counts were recorded for this clone. This may come from a read error, since a much larger clone is one base off. Other DNA sequences within the sample encode an identical CDR3. The V call is TRBV12-3 or TRBV12-4, the J call TRBJ2-3; D perhaps matches TRBD2 (6 bases). The CDR3 has 15 amino acids. V was clipped by 5 bases and J by 6 bases, with 18 bases between them. CDR3 nucleotide sequence: TGTGCCAGCAGTCTGAGACTAGTTAATGGTGATACGCAGTATTTT. As protein: CASSLRLVNGDTQYF.

Many counts were recorded for this clone. The chain recombines TRBV5-6 with TRBJ2-3, with 8 bases matching TRBD2. The germline gives CDR1 SGHDT, CDR2 YYEEEE. With 0 bases clipped from V and 3 bases from J, the junction kept 3 bases outside the gene matches. This CDR3 has 15 residues. The chain's CDR3 is CASSLGAGATDTQYF. The CDR3, as DNA: TGTGCCAGCAGCTTGGGAGCGGGAGCTACAGATACGCAGTATTTT.

This clone showed up just a few times. A much larger clone lies a single base off, so this may be a read error. The V call is TRBV28, the J call TRBJ2-3, with 7 bases matching TRBD1. The CDR3 is 15 amino acids. Germline values: CDR1 MDHEN, CDR2 SYDVKM. DNA of the CDR3: TGTGCCAGCAGCCGCGACAGGGCTAGCACAGATATGCAGTATTTT. It translates to CASSRDRASTDMQYF.

This clone was picked up a small number of times. V gene TRBV20-1 combines with J gene TRBJ2-3; no firm D call. The V and J ends lost 3 bases and 4 bases respectively, with 17 bases between them. Germline V CDR1 and CDR2: DFQATT, SNEGSKA (reference sequence). There are 15 residues in the CDR3. The CDR3 bases are TGCAGTGCTAGCTGGGCTGGCGGTAAATCAGATACGCAGTATTTT. Protein sequence: CSASWAGGKSDTQYF.

This clone showed up many times. The chain joins TRBV6-4 to TRBJ2-3, with TRBD2 matching 7 bases. The germline V gene encodes CDR1 MRHNA and CDR2 SNTAGT. CDR3 length: 16 residues. After removal of 6 bases from V and 6 bases from J, the junction contained 15 bases not matched to a gene. As DNA, the CDR3 is TGTGCCAGCAGCCTCGGTGGCGGGAGCGCGGTGGATACGCAGTATTTT. Protein product: CASSLGGGSAVDTQYF.

This clone was observed at least ten times. CDR3 sequence reads: CSARDGRDQETQYF. CDR3 nucleotides: TGCAGTGCTAGAGATGGTAGGGACCAAGAGACCCAGTACTTC. The chain couples TRBV20-1 to TRBJ2-5; no clear D gene. This CDR3 region has 14 residues. The germline gives CDR1 DFQATT, CDR2 SNEGSKA (reference sequence). V was cut by 0 bases and J by 0 bases, with 8 bases left in between.

On this clone itself: At one boundary the junction diverges from the germline segment, which might be a read error. The V gene is TRBV20-1, the J gene TRBJ2-7; D is perhaps TRBD2 (6 bases). This CDR3 region has 13 residues. Germline loops: CDR1 DFQATT, CDR2 SNEGSKA (reference sequence). The CDR3 protein is CIARVSGAYEQYF. In nucleotides, the CDR3 is TGCATTGCTAGAGTATCGGGAGCCTACGAGCAGTACTTC.

This clone was detected many times. This sequence joins TRBV15 and TRBJ2-3; D gene ambiguous. The CDR3 has 14 residues. CDR1 and CDR2 (germline): LNHNV, YYDKDF (reference sequence). V was clipped by 0 bases and J by 4 bases, with 8 bases between them. Here the CDR3 reads CATSRDRESDTQYF. For the CDR3, the DNA is TGTGCCACCAGCAGAGATCGTGAGTCAGATACGCAGTATTTT.

As to this clone: The junction departs from the called germline gene at one end, perhaps through a read error. This rearrangement joins TRBV7-3 to TRBJ2-1; D gene ambiguous. Germline CDR1 SGHTA, CDR2 FQGTGA. The CDR3 spans 13 residues. This chain's CDR3 is CAGSLMWCNEQFF. The CDR3 DNA reads TGTGCCGGCAGCTTAATGTGGTGCAATGAGCAGTTCTTC.

This clone was seen ten or more times. CDR3 amino acids: CAWGLGSATNEKLFF. In DNA, the CDR3 is TGTGCCTGGGGCCTGGGGAGTGCAACTAATGAAAAACTGTTTTTT. The gene calls are TRBV30 and TRBJ1-4; D unresolved. The CDR3 extends over 15 amino acids. Germline CDR1 reads GTSNPN; CDR2 reads SVGIG (reference sequence). V shed 5 bases and J shed 0 bases, with 13 bases lying between them. The entire variable domain, with the rest obtained from reference TRBV30 and TRBJ1-4, is as follows: SQTIHQWPATLVQPVGSPLSLECTVEGTSNPNLYWYRQAAGRGLQLLFYSVGIGQISSEVPQNLSASRPQDRQFILSSKKLLLSDSGFYLCAWGLGSATNEKLFFGSGTQLSVL.

In its sample, this clone was seen a few times. The V gene is TRBV20-1, the J gene TRBJ2-7; 9 positions match TRBD1. Trimming at V came to 2 bases and at J to 7 bases, leaving 9 bases not matched to a gene. This CDR3 has 14 amino acids. Germline lookup yields CDR1 DFQATT and CDR2 SNEGSKA (reference sequence). CDR3 DNA sequence: TGCAGTGCTAGAAAGACAGGGGGGTGGTGGGAGCAGTACTTC. It codes for CSARKTGGWWEQYF.

This clone was observed many times. The V call is TRBV10-1, the J call TRBJ2-3; unclear D gene. The CDR3 consists of 13 residues. V dropped 10 bases and J dropped 7 bases, with 18 bases sitting between them. The germline V gene has CDR1 WNHNN and CDR2 SYGVQD (reference sequence). The CDR3 nucleotides are TGCGCCAACCCCGGCCTGGTGGGCTATACGCAGTATTTT. Protein product: CANPGLVGYTQYF.

This clone showed up many times. CDR3 region: CASRPGTGYEQFF. The CDR3 DNA reads as TGTGCCAGCAGACCAGGGACCGGCTATGAGCAGTTCTTC. This sequence joins TRBV7-8 and TRBJ2-1, with D perhaps given as TRBD1 or TRBD2 (5 bases each). Germline V gives CDR1 SGHVS, CDR2 FQNEAQ. The length of the CDR3 is 13 residues. The ends were cut back, 6 bases at V and 8 bases at J, with 14 bases in the middle.

Many counts were recorded for this clone. J is TRBJ2-7 and V is TRBV4-1; D is possibly TRBD2 (5 bases). Germline lookup yields CDR1 MGHRA and CDR2 YSYEKL. With 3 bases removed from V and 2 bases from J, the gap between germline ends came to 14 bases. CDR3 length: 15 amino acids. Written as DNA, the CDR3 is TGCGCCAGCAGCCACGACATAGTGGGAGCCTACGAGCAGTACTTC. It codes for CASSHDIVGAYEQYF.

The sample holds a few counts of this clone. This may stem from a read error, because a much larger clone lies one nucleotide away. Other DNA sequences in this specimen translate into the identical CDR3. The genes are TRBV20-1 and TRBJ2-2; the D is unclear. Germline CDR1 reads DFQATT; CDR2 reads SNEGSKA (reference sequence). The CDR3 has 11 residues. Trimming pared 5 bases from V and 8 bases from J, leaving 9 bases between. The DNA for the CDR3 is TGCAGTGCTCCTGATGCTGGGGAGCTGTTTTTT. Translating gives CSAPDAGELFF.

V and J are TRBV4-2 and TRBJ1-4, with 8 bases lining up with TRBD1. CDR3 length equals 15 residues. Germline trimming cut 5 bases from V and 6 bases from J; bases unmatched to any gene: 8. From germline, CDR1 is LGHNA and CDR2 YNFKEQ. The CDR3 spells CASSSGQGLDEKLFF. The CDR3 region has the DNA TGTGCCAGCAGCTCCGGACAGGGCCTAGATGAAAAACTGTTTTTT.